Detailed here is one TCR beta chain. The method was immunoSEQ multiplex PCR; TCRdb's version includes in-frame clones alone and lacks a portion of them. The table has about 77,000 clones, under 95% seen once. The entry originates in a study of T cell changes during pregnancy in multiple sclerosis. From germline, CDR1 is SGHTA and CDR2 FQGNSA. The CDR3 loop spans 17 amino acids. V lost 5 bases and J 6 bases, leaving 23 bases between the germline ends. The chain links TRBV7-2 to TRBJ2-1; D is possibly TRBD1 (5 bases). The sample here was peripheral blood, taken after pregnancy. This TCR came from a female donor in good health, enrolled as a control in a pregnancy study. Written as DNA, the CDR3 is TGTGCCAGCAGCGGGATTGGGCCAGGGAAGGGGTTCAATGAGCAGTTCTTC. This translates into CASSGIGPGKGFNEQFF.